This record concerns one T cell receptor (beta chain) sequence. Antigen unknown. Germline and junction disagree at one end, which may indicate a read error. Sequencing was performed with immunoSEQ multiplex PCR; in TCRdb, only in-frame clones are kept and a portion is missing. The table records 130,000 or so clones, 83% of them present only once. The data originate from a study of radiation and T cells in renal cell carcinoma. This CDR3 has 15 residues. Germline lookup yields CDR1 SGHNT and CDR2 YYREEE (reference sequence). Study-wide findings and caveats: From baseline, blood top tumor clonotypes peaked at 2 weeks post-radiation.

Time point: baseline pretreatment blood. Treatment indicated: 15 Gy SBRT to primary tumor, nephrectomy 4 weeks later. Blood was sampled at baseline, 2 weeks and 4 weeks after SBRT. Here the sequenced sample was blood, taken from a patient whose treatment included radiotherapy and nephrectomy. V gene TRBV5-4 combines with J gene TRBJ2-5; the D call may be TRBD1 or TRBD2 (5 bases each). The receptor was derived from a woman between 50 and 59 years old with renal cell carcinoma. The CDR3: CASSLVERDQGTQYF. The DNA of the CDR3 is TGTGCCAGCAGCCTGGTCGAAAGGGACCAAGGGACCCAGTACTTC. Full variable domain (rest looked up from reference TRBV5-4 and TRBJ2-5): ETGVTQSPTHLIKTRGQQVTLRCSSQSGHNTVSWYQQALGQGPQFIFQYYREEENGRGNFPPRFSGLQFPNYSSELNVNALELDDSALYLCASSLVERDQGTQYFGPGTRLLVL.